Listed below are T cell receptor beta chains from one sample, sequenced in a study of HIV-infected patients and healthy controls. TCRdb re-called the 5' RACE reads with MiXCR, one entry per CDR3 protein. Of around 58,000 distinct CDR3 sequences in the sample, 15% to 20% were seen once. What was sequenced was CD4+ T cells from blood. The receptors here all came from a human donor in good health. The CDR3 runs from the conserved cysteine through the conserved F or W. The D gene is left open where the match is weak. Rows may omit the clone size; those that give it use once, few, many or a size class.

abundance	v_gene	d_gene	j_gene	CDR3aa	CDR3nt
NA	TRBV5-4	NA	TRBJ1-2	CASSLAGPGYGYTF	TGTGCCAGCAGCTTGGCCGGGCCGGGCTATGGCTACACCTTC
many	TRBV6-1	TRBD1	TRBJ1-5	CASSGPGQGALQPQHF	TGTGCCAGCAGTGGCCCGGGACAGGGGGCACTTCAGCCCCAGCATTTT
NA	TRBV4-2	TRBD1	TRBJ2-2	CASSLGTVNTGELFF	TGTGCCAGCAGCCTGGGGACAGTAAACACCGGGGAGCTGTTTTTT
many	TRBV10-2	NA	TRBJ2-2	CASISPQNTGELFF	TGCGCCAGCATATCCCCCCAGAACACCGGGGAGCTGTTTTTT
NA	TRBV5-1	TRBD1	TRBJ2-5	CASSLGQGETQYF	TGCGCCAGCAGCTTAGGACAGGGAGAGACCCAGTACTTC
few	TRBV6-5	NA	TRBJ2-1	CASSYRTGNEQFF	TGTGCCAGCAGTTACCGGACCGGCAATGAGCAGTTCTTC
NA	TRBV6-6	NA	TRBJ2-3	CASRREGTTDTQYF	TGTGCCAGCAGGAGGGAAGGGACCACAGATACGCAGTATTTT
NA	TRBV2	NA	TRBJ1-5	CASNGQFSNQPQHF	TGTGCCAGCAACGGACAGTTTAGCAATCAGCCCCAGCATTTT
NA	TRBV5-1	TRBD1	TRBJ1-1	CASSLGQGADRAFF	TGCGCCAGCTCGTTGGGGCAGGGGGCCGATAGAGCTTTCTTT
many	TRBV11-2	NA	TRBJ1-3	CASSRRGFQSSGNTIYF	TGTGCCAGCAGCCGGAGAGGGTTCCAATCCTCTGGAAACACCATATATTTT
many	TRBV7-9	TRBD2	TRBJ2-1	CASSLAKRDYNEQFF	TGTGCCAGCAGCTTAGCGAAGCGGGATTACAATGAGCAGTTCTTC